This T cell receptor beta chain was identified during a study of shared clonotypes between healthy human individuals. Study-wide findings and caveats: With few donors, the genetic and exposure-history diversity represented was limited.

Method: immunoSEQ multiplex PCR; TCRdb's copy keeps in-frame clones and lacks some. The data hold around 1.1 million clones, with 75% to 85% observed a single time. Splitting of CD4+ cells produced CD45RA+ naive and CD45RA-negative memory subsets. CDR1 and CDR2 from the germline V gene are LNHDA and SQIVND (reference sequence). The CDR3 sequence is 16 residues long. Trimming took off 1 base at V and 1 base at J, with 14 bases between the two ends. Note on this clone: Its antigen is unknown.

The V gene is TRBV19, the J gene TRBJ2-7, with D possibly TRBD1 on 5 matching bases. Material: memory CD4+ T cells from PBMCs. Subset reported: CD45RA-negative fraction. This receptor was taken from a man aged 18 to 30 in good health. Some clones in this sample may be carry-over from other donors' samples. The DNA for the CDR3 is TGTGCCAGTAGTATAGTTGGCAGGGTCGGTTCCTACGAGCAGTACTTC. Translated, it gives CASSIVGRVGSYEQYF. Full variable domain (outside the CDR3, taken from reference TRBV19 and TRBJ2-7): DGGITQSPKYLFRKEGQNVTLSCEQNLNHDAMYWYRQDPGQGLRLIYYSQIVNDFQKGDIAEGYSVSREKKESFPLTVTSAQKNPTAFYLCASSIVGRVGSYEQYFGPGTRLTVT.